This T cell receptor beta chain appears in the sequencing data of a study of blood T cell repertoires in COVID-19 (dated by TCRdb to between 2020 and 2021). About the full investigation: Samples from collaborators originated in the United States, Italy and Spain and spanned both the acute and convalescent phases of COVID-19. Samples were obtained from the ongoing ImmuneRACE study (first 160 participants) and from 1,000 to 1,500 subjects provided by 6 global collaborators. The prospective study material was composed of cDNA or gDNA derived from T cells, B-cell-depleted T cells, or PBMCs. Subjects who had been exposed to COVID-19, were actively infected with it, or had recovered from it provided the deeply sampled blood TCRbeta repertoires that made up the dataset. The repertoires were released in a freely available public database meant as a resource for research on the immune response to SARS-CoV-2. HLA class I and class II types, where available, came from metadata supplied by the sample provider rather than from assay-based typing. Nearly every sample came with metadata listing a de-identified subject ID, COVID-19 status, age in years and sex.

Beyond this particular receptor, the publication reports: Clinical and demographic metadata were provided uncurated, with the amount varying by source and participant.

Each collaborating institution followed its own protocols to collect whole blood in K2EDTA tubes. For TCRbeta analysis, collaborator samples were shipped as frozen whole blood, as isolated PBMCs, or as DNA extracted from either sample type. CDR1 and CDR2 (MNHEY, SVGAGI) derive from the germline V gene. V and J are truncated by 11 bases and 3 bases respectively, leaving an intervening sequence of 19 bases. The cysteine opens and the phenylalanine closes a CDR3 of 15 amino acids. Of all the DNA, just the CDR3 is kept, 45 bases in frame from base 1. The sample holds a few counts of this clone. Its antigen has not been determined. One base away there is no much larger clone; base qualities are not given. TCRbeta CDR3 regions were amplified from genomic DNA using the immunoSEQ Assay, a bias-controlled multiplex PCR. As for the original processing: The number of nucleated cells in each sample was estimated by amplification of reference gene primers within the assay. To quantify the absolute abundance of each unique TCRbeta CDR3 rearrangement, sequence reads were collapsed and filtered. For each sample, productive Simpson clonality was calculated by taking the square root of Simpson's diversity index across productive rearrangements. TCRdb re-hosts the immuneACCESS table, in-frame sequences only. Its copies lack some clones; in the studies checked, an unresolved V gene accounts for under half of them, and the cause for the rest is not known. For V, J and clone size, that table is used; D and trimming come from the DNA. The sample has 80,000 to 90,000 clones on record, more than 70% of them singletons. More than 12% of the sample comes from the top ten.

The sample taken for sequencing was peripheral blood. This chain is built from TRBV6-5 and TRBJ2-2; a tentative D call is TRBD2 (6 bases match). This clonotype originated in a woman aged 70-85 years with acute or convalescent COVID-19. The CDR3 here reads CAARRAGVDTGELFF. The nucleotides are TGTGCCGCACGCCGAGCGGGTGTAGACACCGGGGAGCTGTTTTTT.